This record concerns one TCR beta chain sequence. The antigen is unknown. The data stem from a study of cytomegalovirus exposure and HLA in healthy donors. After removal of 6 bases from V and 7 bases from J, the junction contained 15 bases not matched to a gene. The germline V gene encodes CDR1 SGHDT and CDR2 YYEEEE. The CDR3 covers 16 residues. Study observations and caveats: TCR beta chains numbering more than 150 were designated cytomegalovirus-associated. Available immune exposure information covered CMV serostatus only.

PCR involved 60 Vbeta and 13 Jbeta primers. Only in-frame clones appear in the TCRdb table, and some are missing; sequencing was by immunoSEQ multiplex PCR. The data show approximately 110,000 clones, roughly 66% seen once. J is TRBJ2-1 and V is TRBV5-6; 8 positions match TRBD2. The sequencing input was PBMCs. The receptor comes from a man aged 60 to 69 in good health and CMV-seropositive. CDR3 nucleotide sequence: TGTGCCAGCATCTTACAAGCGGGGGCCGGCGCTAATGAGCAGTTCTTC. Translation gives CASILQAGAGANEQFF.